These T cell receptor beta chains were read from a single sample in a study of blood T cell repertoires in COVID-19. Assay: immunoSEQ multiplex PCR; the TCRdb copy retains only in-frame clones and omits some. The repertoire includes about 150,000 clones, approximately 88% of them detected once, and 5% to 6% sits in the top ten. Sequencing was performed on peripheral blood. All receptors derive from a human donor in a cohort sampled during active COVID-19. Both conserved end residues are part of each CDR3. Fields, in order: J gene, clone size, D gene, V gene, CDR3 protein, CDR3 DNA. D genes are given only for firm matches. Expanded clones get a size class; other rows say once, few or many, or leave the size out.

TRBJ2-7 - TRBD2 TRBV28 CASTPSGSFSYEQYF TGTGCCAGCACCCCTAGCGGGAGTTTCTCCTACGAACAGTACTTC
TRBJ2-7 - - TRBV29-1 CSVEDPAGPYEQYF TGCAGCGTTGAAGATCCGGCAGGGCCCTACGAGCAGTACTTC
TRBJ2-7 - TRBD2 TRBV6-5 CASSYSGLAADEQYF TGTGCCAGCAGTTACTCGGGACTAGCGGCCGACGAGCAGTACTTC
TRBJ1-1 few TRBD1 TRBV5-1 CASSLGGQVTEAFF TGCGCCAGCAGCTTGGGTGGACAGGTCACTGAAGCTTTCTTT
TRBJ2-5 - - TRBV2 CASSEGGVGKQETQYF TGTGCCAGCAGTGAAGGGGGGGTCGGGAAACAAGAGACCCAGTACTTC
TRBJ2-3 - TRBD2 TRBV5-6 CASRLTSGSRVGTQYF TGTGCCAGCAGATTGACTAGCGGGAGTCGGGTTGGTACGCAGTATTTT
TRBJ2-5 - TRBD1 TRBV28 CASSLPGQQETQYF TGTGCCAGCAGCCTGCCGGGACAGCAAGAGACCCAGTACTTC
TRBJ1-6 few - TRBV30 CAWSHSTGPGITLHF TGTGCCTGGAGCCACTCCACAGGGCCGGGTATAACCCTCCACTTT
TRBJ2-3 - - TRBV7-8 CASSLGSGTDTQYF TGTGCCAGCAGCTTAGGTAGCGGCACAGATACGCAGTATTTT
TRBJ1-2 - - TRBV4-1 CASSQPRGPRDYGYTF TGCGCCAGCAGCCAACCGCGGGGCCCGAGGGACTATGGCTACACCTTC
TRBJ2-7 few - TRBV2 CASNARVAYEQYF TGTGCCAGCAATGCCAGGGTGGCCTACGAGCAGTACTTC
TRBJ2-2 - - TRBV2 CASSQGFTGELFF TGTGCCAGCAGTCAGGGTTTCACCGGGGAGCTGTTTTTT
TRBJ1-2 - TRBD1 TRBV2 CASRGTGLYYGYTF TGTGCCAGCAGGGGGACAGGGCTTTACTATGGCTACACCTTC
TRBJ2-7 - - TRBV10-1 CASSGTGYEQYF TGCGCCAGCAGTGGTACAGGTTACGAGCAGTACTTC
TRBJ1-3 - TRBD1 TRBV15 CATSRGGTGLNTIYF TGTGCCACCAGCAGAGGAGGGACAGGCCTAAACACCATATATTTT
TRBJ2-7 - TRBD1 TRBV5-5 CASSMTGGREYEQYF TGTGCCAGCAGCATGACAGGGGGACGGGAGTACGAGCAGTACTTC
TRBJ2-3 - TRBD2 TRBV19 CASSIAWGVAGGDTQYF TGTGCCAGTAGTATAGCTTGGGGGGTAGCGGGAGGAGATACGCAGTATTTT
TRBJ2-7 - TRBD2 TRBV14 CASSQGAGVVEQYF TGTGCCAGCAGCCAAGGGGCGGGGGTAGTGGAGCAGTACTTC
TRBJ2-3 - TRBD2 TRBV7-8 CASSPRLAGDTDTQYF TGTGCCAGCAGCCCGCGACTAGCGGGTGACACAGATACGCAGTATTTT
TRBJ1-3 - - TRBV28 CASNLLGVSGNTIYF TGTGCCAGCAACCTCCTAGGGGTTTCTGGAAACACCATATATTTT
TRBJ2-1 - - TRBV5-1 CASSLVSRLNEQFF TGCGCCAGCAGCTTGGTTAGCCGACTCAATGAGCAGTTCTTC
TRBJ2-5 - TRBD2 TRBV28 CASSSPGTSGGQETQYF TGTGCCAGCAGTTCCCCCGGGACTAGCGGGGGCCAAGAGACCCAGTACTTC
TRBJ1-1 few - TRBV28 CASSLTGLNTEAFF TGTGCCAGCAGTCTAACAGGGCTGAACACTGAAGCTTTCTTT
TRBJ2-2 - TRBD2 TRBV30 CAWSGLAGIDGELFF TGTGCCTGGAGCGGTTTAGCGGGAATAGACGGGGAGCTGTTTTTT
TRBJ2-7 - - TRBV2 CASTGTSGSYEQYF TGTGCCAGCACCGGGACTTCCGGCTCCTACGAGCAGTACTTC
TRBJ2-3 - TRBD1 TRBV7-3 CASSSGTATDTQYF TGTGCCAGCAGCTCTGGGACAGCCACAGATACGCAGTATTTT
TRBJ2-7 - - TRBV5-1 CASSLGLPSYEQYF TGCGCCAGCAGCTTGGGTCTTCCGTCCTACGAGCAGTACTTC
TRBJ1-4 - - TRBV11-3 CASSRGRSNEKLFF TGTGCCAGCAGCCGCGGGCGGTCTAATGAAAAACTGTTTTTT
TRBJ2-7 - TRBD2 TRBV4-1 CASSQDPSTSGRAKQYF TGCGCCAGCAGCCAAGATCCATCGACTAGCGGGAGGGCAAAGCAGTACTTC
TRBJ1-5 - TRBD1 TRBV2 CASRGQGAISNQPQHF TGTGCCAGCAGAGGACAGGGGGCGATTAGCAATCAGCCCCAGCATTTT
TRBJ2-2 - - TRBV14 CASSQSRGTGELFF TGTGCCAGCAGCCAGAGTCGGGGCACCGGGGAGCTGTTTTTT
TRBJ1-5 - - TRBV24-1 CATSDTYGPQHF TGTGCCACCAGTGATACCTATGGGCCCCAGCATTTT
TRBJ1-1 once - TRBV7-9 CASSLAAEWLERAFF TGTGCCAGCAGCTTAGCAGCCGAGTGGTTGGAGCGGGCTTTCTTT
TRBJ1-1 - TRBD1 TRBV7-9 CASSSDRGWGTEAFF TGTGCCAGCAGCTCCGACAGGGGTTGGGGCACTGAAGCTTTCTTT
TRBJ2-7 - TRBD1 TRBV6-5 CASSYSRDSPYEQYF TGTGCCAGCAGTTACAGCCGGGACAGCCCCTACGAGCAGTACTTC
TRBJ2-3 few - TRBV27 CASSFSPVGTQYF TGTGCCAGCAGTTTTAGCCCCGTAGGAACGCAGTATTTT
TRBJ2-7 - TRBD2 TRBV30 CAWTGGVTYEQYF TGTGCCTGGACGGGGGGGGTAACCTACGAGCAGTACTTC
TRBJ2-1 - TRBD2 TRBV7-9 CASSSPSRLAGSYNEQFF TGTGCCAGCAGCTCCCCCTCCCGACTAGCGGGAAGCTACAATGAGCAGTTCTTC
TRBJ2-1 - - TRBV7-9 CASSFSFGLGFF TGTGCCAGCAGCTTCTCTTTCGGGTTAGGGTTCTTC
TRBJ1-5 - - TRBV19 CASSMRETDVNQPQHF TGTGCCAGTAGTATGAGGGAGACGGACGTCAATCAGCCCCAGCATTTT
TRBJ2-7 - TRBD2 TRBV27 CASSLSRASSGGVFSYEQYF TGTGCCAGCAGTTTATCAAGGGCTTCTAGCGGGGGGGTATTCTCCTACGAGCAGTACTTC
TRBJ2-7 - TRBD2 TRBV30 CAWSTSGGYYEQYF TGTGCCTGGAGTACTAGCGGGGGTTACTACGAGCAGTACTTC
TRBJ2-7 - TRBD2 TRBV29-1 CSVGGTSGTGVDEQYF TGCAGCGTTGGCGGGACTAGCGGGACCGGAGTTGACGAGCAGTACTTC
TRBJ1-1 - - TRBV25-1 CASSHLDRNTEAFF TGTGCCAGCAGTCACCTGGACAGGAACACTGAAGCTTTCTTT